The clone carrying this T cell receptor (beta chain) was observed a few times. Its antigen is unidentified. Patients showing uncontrolled infection, other autoimmune disease, pregnancy or lactation were ineligible. J gave up 7 bases and V 2 bases, and 3 bases lay outside the gene matches. There are 13 residues in the CDR3. Looked up from germline, CDR1 is LNHNV and CDR2 is YYDKDF (reference sequence). This specimen comes from a study of T cells in Graves' hyperthyroidism and ophthalmopathy. Study-wide results and limits: Before onset, ophthalmopathy was predicted by the model a median roughly 6.8 months earlier.

The CDR3 regions of TCR beta were amplified from RNA transcripts. TCR CDR3 regions were first amplified by RT-PCR with HTBI primers. One entry per CDR3 protein results from TCRdb running MiXCR on the multiplex PCR reads. The repertoire holds roughly 500,000 distinct CDR3 sequences, with 40% to 50% as singletons. This TCR came from an adult woman with Graves' disease, either hyperthyroidism or ophthalmopathy (not recorded which). The J gene is TRBJ1-2, the V gene TRBV15; 8 bases agree with TRBD1. The sample consisted of peripheral blood or thyroid tissue (not recorded which). CDR3 loop: CATSRSGQGGYTF. The CDR3 coding sequence is TGTGCCACCAGCAGATCCGGACAGGGTGGCTACACCTTC.